This TCR beta chain was obtained from a study of T cells after yellow fever vaccination. Study observations and caveats: A weaker secondary response peaked on day 5, the primary on day 15. At 96% for CD4 and approximately 89% for CD8, most primary-vaccination clones showed up again after the booster. Contaminating bulk clonotypes could be abundant in FACS-sorted repertoires.

A word on this clonotype: Its specificity is not known.

The V end lost 3 bases, the J end lost 0 bases, and 8 bases lay between the germline ends. The CDR3 totals 15 residues. Germline V lookup: CDR1 SNHLY, CDR2 FYNNEI. Template switching by 5'RACE produced TCR cDNA, adding a universal primer site and UMIs. TCRdb ran MiXCR on the 5' RACE reads and lists one entry per CDR3 protein. The repertoire holds about 320,000 distinct CDR3 sequences, around 10% seen once, with 3% to 3.5% in the top ten. This specimen was CD4+ T cells sorted from PBMCs, taken 45 days after the yellow fever booster vaccination. The sequence was collected from a man aged 18 to 30 who received the YFV17D yellow fever vaccine. J is TRBJ2-2 and V is TRBV2, with D perhaps TRBD2 (6 bases). This CDR3 reads CASSDSGANTGELFF. The CDR3 coding sequence is TGTGCCAGCAGTGACTCGGGGGCGAACACCGGGGAGCTGTTTTTT.